These 16 T cell receptor beta chains originate from one sample sequenced in a study of blood T cell repertoires in COVID-19. The table came from immunoSEQ multiplex PCR; TCRdb's copy has only in-frame clones and leaves some out. The sample has some 350,000 clones, about 90% seen once. Input material: PBMCs or T cells enriched from blood (not recorded which). The source of these receptors is a woman between 25 and 40 years old who had recovered from COVID-19.

The chain carries TRBV7-8 and TRBJ1-1; D possibly corresponds to TRBD1 (6 bases). Germline loops: CDR1 SGHVS, CDR2 FQNEAQ. V lost 5 bases to trimming and J lost 3 bases, with 16 bases between them. The CDR3 totals 15 residues. CDR3 in amino acids: CASSPRDTVDTEAFF. In DNA, the CDR3 is TGTGCCAGCAGCCCAAGGGACACCGTGGACACTGAAGCTTTCTTT.

This clone is a singleton in its sample. The chain links TRBV7-2 to TRBJ1-1, with TRBD1 matching over 7 bases. The CDR3 has 13 amino acids. CDR1 is SGHTA and CDR2 is FQGNSA in the germline V gene. V trimming: 5 bases; J trimming: 5 bases; junction bases outside the gene matches: 5. The CDR3 loop is CASSTQGRTEAFF. The CDR3 nucleotides read TGTGCCAGCAGCACACAGGGGAGGACTGAAGCTTTCTTT.

This chain uses TRBV19 with TRBJ1-1, with a possible D match to TRBD1 (6 bases). Deletions cut 6 bases from V and 2 bases from J, with 13 bases between. Germline loops: CDR1 LNHDA, CDR2 SQIVND (reference sequence). CDR3 size: 14 residues. The CDR3 coding sequence is TGTGCCAGTAGCCCACAGGGTACTAACACTGAAGCTTTCTTT. It yields the protein CASSPQGTNTEAFF.

The chain combines TRBV6-4 with TRBJ2-2; 7 nucleotides align to TRBD1. J was trimmed by 2 bases and V by 5 bases; bases with no gene match: 8. From germline, CDR1 is MRHNA and CDR2 SNTAGT. This CDR3 contains 16 residues. CDR3 protein: CASSLYGTVNTGELFF. The DNA of the CDR3 is TGTGCCAGCAGTCTATACGGGACAGTCAACACCGGGGAGCTGTTTTTT.

This chain joins TRBV3-1 (or the pseudogene TRBV3-2) and TRBJ1-1; D not resolved. This CDR3 has 14 amino acids. V was clipped by 0 bases and J by 3 bases, with 8 bases between them. Germline CDR1 and CDR2: LGHDT and YNNKEL (reference sequence). The chain's CDR3 is CASSQDSRYTEAFF. As DNA, the CDR3 is TGTGCCAGCAGCCAAGATAGTCGATACACTGAAGCTTTCTTT.

This chain uses TRBV15 with TRBJ1-1; D gene uncertain. There are 13 residues in the CDR3. Trimming removed 2 bases at V and 3 bases at J, with 7 bases between. Germline assignment: CDR1 LNHNV and CDR2 YYDKDF (reference sequence). The CDR3 coding sequence is TGTGCCACCAGCAGACTTCAGGACACTGAAGCTTTCTTT. Translation: CATSRLQDTEAFF. The variable domain in full, completed from reference TRBV15 and TRBJ1-1, reads DAMVIQNPRYQVTQFGKPVTLSCSQTLNHNVMYWYQQKSSQAPKLLFHYYDKDFNNEADTPDNFQSRRPNTSFCFLDIRSPGLGDTAMYLCATSRLQDTEAFFGQGTRLTVV.

This rearrangement joins TRBV5-6 to TRBJ2-3, with 15 nucleotides matching TRBD2. The germline V gene encodes CDR1 SGHDT and CDR2 YYEEEE. This CDR3 contains 15 residues. The J segment lost 9 bases and the V segment lost 2 bases, leaving 4 bases of the junction unmatched. The CDR3 sequence is CASSFGTSGGPTQYF. CDR3 coding DNA: TGTGCCAGCAGCTTTGGGACTAGCGGGGGGCCCACGCAGTATTTT.

The sample holds one count of this clone. The chain joins TRBV3-1 (or the pseudogene TRBV3-2) to TRBJ2-1; TRBD2 agrees at 8 bases. CDR1 and CDR2 (germline): LGHDT, YNNKEL (reference sequence). J lost 3 bases, V lost 0 bases, and 4 bases had no gene match. The CDR3 has 16 residues. The DNA of the CDR3 is TGTGCCAGCAGCCAAGACCGCGCGGGGGGCTACAATGAGCAGTTCTTC. Its translation: CASSQDRAGGYNEQFF.

This rearrangement joins TRBV7-3 to TRBJ2-7; maybe TRBD1 (6 bases). Per the germline V gene, CDR1 is SGHTA and CDR2 is FQGTGA. Trimming cost V 1 base and J 3 bases, with 10 bases left between them. The CDR3 covers 14 residues. DNA of the CDR3: TGTGCCAGCAGCTTAAAAGCAGGGGACTACGAGCAGTACTTC. Amino acids: CASSLKAGDYEQYF. Complete variable domain (other parts from reference TRBV7-3 and TRBJ2-7): GAGVSQTPSNKVTEKGKYVELRCDPISGHTALYWYRQSLGQGPEFLIYFQGTGAADDSGLPNDRFFAVRPEGSVSTLKIQRTERGDSAVYLCASSLKAGDYEQYFGPGTRLTVT.

The chain is built from TRBV19 and TRBJ2-1, with TRBD1 identical over 7 bases. Germline CDR1 reads LNHDA; CDR2 reads SQIVND (reference sequence). Germline trimming cut 5 bases from V and 8 bases from J; bases unmatched to any gene: 3. The CDR3 is 12 amino acids. The CDR3 loop reads CASSDRVDEQFF. CDR3 DNA sequence: TGTGCCAGTAGTGACAGGGTCGATGAGCAGTTCTTC.

This clone turned up a few times. The V call is TRBV3-1 (or the pseudogene TRBV3-2), the J call TRBJ1-2, with a tentative D call TRBD1 (6 bases). The V gene's germline CDR1 is LGHDT and CDR2 YNNKEL (reference sequence). This CDR3 spans 13 amino acids. Trimming took 3 bases from V and 5 from J, leaving 10 bases between them. The CDR3 bases are TGTGCCAGCAGCCATCTGGACAGTTATGGCTACACCTTC. Its translation is CASSHLDSYGYTF.

The genes are TRBV5-1 and TRBJ1-2, with TRBD1 as a possible D gene (6 bases). Germline V gene sequence: CDR1 SGHRS, CDR2 YFSETQ. Trimming shortened V by 1 base and J by 7 bases, and 11 bases separated the two germline ends. The CDR3 is made up of 13 amino acids. The CDR3 sequence is CASSLNQGIGYTF. DNA of the CDR3: TGCGCCAGCAGCTTGAACCAGGGGATTGGCTACACCTTC.

This chain uses TRBV5-4 with TRBJ1-1; D perhaps matches TRBD1 (6 bases). The length of the CDR3 is 12 residues. V was trimmed by 3 bases and J by 11 bases, leaving 14 bases between them. CDR1 is SGHNT and CDR2 is YYREEE in the germline V gene (reference sequence). This CDR3 is CASSSMDSGAFF. CDR3 DNA sequence: TGTGCCAGCAGCTCCATGGACAGCGGCGCTTTCTTT.

The chain recombines TRBV6-4 with TRBJ1-4; D gene unclear. Germline loops: CDR1 MRHNA, CDR2 SNTAGT. V was trimmed by 4 bases and J by 0 bases, leaving 9 bases between them. The CDR3 consists of 15 residues. Written as DNA, the CDR3 is TGTGCCAGCAGTGGTCGGACTGCAACTAATGAAAAACTGTTTTTT. It encodes CASSGRTATNEKLFF.

V and J are TRBV11-2 and TRBJ2-4; D perhaps matches TRBD1 (6 bases). Trimming left V 5 bases short and J 7 bases short, with 24 bases between. The length of the CDR3 is 17 residues. The V gene's germline CDR1 is SGHAT and CDR2 FQNNGV. The CDR3 sequence is CASSEHQTGSLSNIQYF. In DNA form, the CDR3 reads TGTGCCAGCAGCGAACACCAAACAGGGTCTCTGAGTAACATTCAGTACTTC.

This clone was counted a single time. This chain uses TRBV28 with TRBJ1-2; TRBD1 matches 7 bases. The V and J ends lost 5 bases and 4 bases, in that order; junction bases with no gene match: 7. This CDR3 region has 14 residues. Germline V lookup: CDR1 MDHEN, CDR2 SYDVKM. CDR3 nucleotide sequence: TGTGCCAGCAGTCACGGGACAGAAAGCTATGGCTACACCTTC. Translating it yields CASSHGTESYGYTF.